One sample yielded the 9 T cell receptor beta chains listed below, sequenced in a study of shared clonotypes between healthy human individuals. The data were produced by immunoSEQ multiplex PCR, yet TCRdb's version contains in-frame clones alone and is incomplete. The repertoire holds about 980,000 clones, roughly 72% seen once, with approximately 1.5% in the top ten. The sample taken for sequencing was memory CD4+ T cells sorted from blood. Subset defined: CD45RA-negative fraction. The receptors stem from a man between 18 and 29 years old in good health.

Of note for this clone: The sample has other DNA sequences that encode this CDR3 too. V usage is TRBV5-1 and J usage is TRBJ2-3; D is ambiguous. Germline V gives CDR1 SGHRS, CDR2 YFSETQ. Deletions cut 0 bases from V and 1 base from J, with 6 bases between. This CDR3 comprises 14 residues. The CDR3 bases are TGCGCCAGCAGCTTGGAGGGCGGCACAGATACGCAGTATTTT. This encodes CASSLEGGTDTQYF.

The V and J genes are TRBV30 and TRBJ2-6, with D hard to call. The germline V gene has CDR1 GTSNPN and CDR2 SVGIG (reference sequence). V dropped 4 bases and J dropped 1 base, with 8 bases sitting between them. The CDR3 is made up of 14 amino acids. Here the CDR3 reads CAWTPLSGANVLTF. The CDR3 nucleotides read TGTGCCTGGACCCCTTTATCTGGGGCCAACGTCCTGACTTTC.

The rearrangement joins TRBV25-1 to TRBJ1-2, with unresolved D. V was clipped by 5 bases and J by 0 bases, with 7 bases between them. Germline V gene sequence: CDR1 MGHDK, CDR2 SYGVNS. This CDR3 spans 13 amino acids. CDR3 sequence: CASSPETNYGYTF. CDR3 sequence (DNA): TGTGCCAGCAGTCCAGAAACTAACTATGGCTACACCTTC.

CDR3 nucleotide sequence: TGTGCCAGCAGCAAATGTCCCAGGGGGGTGACCCCTGAAGCTTTCTTT. Translating it yields CASSKCPRGVTPEAFF. The genes are TRBV21-1 and TRBJ1-1; the D call of TRBD1 is as the table states it, not checked on the DNA. TRBV21-1 is flagged as a pseudogene. The CDR3 loop spans 16 amino acids.

The J gene is TRBJ1-6, the V gene TRBV7-2; D not certain. This CDR3 contains 15 residues. Trimming shortened V by 0 bases and J by 8 bases, and 11 bases separated the two germline ends. CDR1 SGHTA and CDR2 FQGNSA come from the germline V gene. The CDR3: CASSLARATYSPLHF. As DNA, the CDR3 is TGTGCCAGCAGCTTAGCGAGGGCTACGTATTCACCCCTCCACTTT.

The rearrangement joins TRBV6-6 to TRBJ1-1, with 11 bases matching TRBD1. Germline V CDR1 and CDR2: MNHNY, SVGAGI (reference sequence). Losses at the gene ends were 2 bases for V and 5 bases for J; bases not matched to a gene: 7. The CDR3 extends over 16 amino acids. The CDR3 region is CASSYPGQGARTEAFF. In DNA form, the CDR3 reads TGTGCCAGCAGTTACCCAGGACAGGGGGCGAGGACTGAAGCTTTCTTT.

J is TRBJ1-1 and V is TRBV5-1, with no clear D. V lost 3 bases to trimming and J lost 0 bases, with 15 bases between them. The V gene's germline CDR1 is SGHRS and CDR2 YFSETQ. This CDR3 is built from 16 residues. CDR3 in DNA: TGCGCCAGCAGCTCTCCCGGCGGCAACCTGAACACTGAAGCTTTCTTT. This translates into CASSSPGGNLNTEAFF. Using reference TRBV5-1 and TRBJ1-1 for the parts outside the CDR3, the full variable domain is KAGVTQTPRYLIKTRGQQVTLSCSPISGHRSVSWYQQTPGQGLQFLFEYFSETQRNKGNFPGRFSGRQFSNSRSEMNVSTLELGDSALYLCASSSPGGNLNTEAFFGQGTRLTVV.

This CDR3 reads CASSGLAGSSTDTQYF. CDR3 DNA sequence: TGTGCCAGCAGTGGACTAGCGGGATCCAGCACAGATACGCAGTATTTT. The chain employs TRBV6-1 and TRBJ2-3, with 11 bases lining up with TRBD2. Germline lookup yields CDR1 MNHNS and CDR2 SASEGT. The CDR3 extends over 16 amino acids. After removal of 4 bases from V and 0 bases from J, the junction contained 3 bases not matched to a gene.

The chain has TRBV18 and TRBJ2-2, with 8 bases matching TRBD1. V gave up 5 bases and J gave up 4 bases; unmatched junction bases: 3. The CDR3 totals 14 residues. Germline CDR1 is KGHSH and CDR2 is LQKENI. DNA for the CDR3: TGTGCCAGCTCATCAGACAGGGGCACCGGGGAGCTGTTTTTT. This sequence encodes CASSSDRGTGELFF.